The 22 T cell receptor beta chains below come from one sample, sequenced in a study of cytomegalovirus exposure and HLA in healthy donors. It was with 60 Vbeta and 13 Jbeta primers that the PCR ran. Data came from immunoSEQ multiplex PCR; TCRdb stores just in-frame clones and leaves some out. This table has fewer than 150,000 clones, 75% to 90% appearing once. The sequencing input was PBMCs. The receptors shown here come from a young woman in good health and CMV-seropositive.

The gene calls are TRBV6-1 and TRBJ1-1, with 9 bases identical to TRBD1. The germline V gene encodes CDR1 MNHNS and CDR2 SASEGT. This CDR3 is 15 amino acids long. V lost 3 bases and J lost 1; bases outside the gene matches: 3. In DNA, the CDR3 is TGTGCCAGCAGTGACGGACAGGGGAGGAACACTGAAGCTTTCTTT. Translating it yields CASSDGQGRNTEAFF.

The chain uses TRBV28 and TRBJ2-3, with 7 positions matching TRBD1. The V and J ends lost 5 bases and 1 base, in that order; junction bases with no gene match: 6. CDR1 and CDR2 (germline): MDHEN, SYDVKM. The CDR3 has 15 amino acids. CDR3: CASSAPGTGTDTQYF. The CDR3 DNA reads TGTGCCAGCAGTGCGCCTGGGACAGGCACAGATACGCAGTATTTT.

The chain is built from TRBV28 and TRBJ1-5, with a weak D call TRBD1 (5 bases). Deletions cut 0 bases from V and 7 bases from J, with 19 bases between. Per the germline V gene, CDR1 is MDHEN and CDR2 is SYDVKM. The CDR3 contains 17 residues. In DNA form, the CDR3 reads TGTGCCAGCAGTTTATGGCTGGGAGGGGTTCAGGGACAGCCCCAGCATTTT. Translating gives CASSLWLGGVQGQPQHF.

The chain is built from TRBV10-3 and TRBJ2-3; TRBD1 aligns across 7 bases. Germline CDR1 and CDR2: ENHRY and SYGVKD. The CDR3 loop spans 14 amino acids. V was pared by 7 bases and J by 0 bases, with 4 bases of the junction left unmatched. CDR3 amino acids: CAIKGGRSTDTQYF. The CDR3 DNA follows: TGTGCCATCAAAGGGGGCCGTAGCACAGATACGCAGTATTTT.

The chain's CDR3 is CAWSDHQGTEAFF. The CDR3 DNA follows: TGTGCCTGGAGTGATCACCAGGGGACTGAAGCTTTCTTT. The rearrangement links TRBV30 to TRBJ1-1; perhaps TRBD1 as D (6 bases). V lost 1 base, J lost 5 bases, and 11 bases lay in between. Per the germline V gene, CDR1 is GTSNPN and CDR2 is SVGIG (reference sequence). CDR3 size: 13 residues.

The chain links TRBV2 to TRBJ2-7; 8 positions match TRBD1. Germline V gene lookup returns CDR1 SNHLY and CDR2 FYNNEI. This CDR3 spans 15 amino acids. The V segment lost 6 bases and the J segment 1 base; nucleotides outside the gene matches: 8. The chain's CDR3 is CASRVQGAASYEQYF. The CDR3, as DNA: TGTGCCAGCAGGGTTCAGGGGGCGGCGTCCTACGAGCAGTACTTC.

V usage is TRBV10-3 and J usage is TRBJ2-7; TRBD2 matches 7 bases. This CDR3 contains 16 residues. Trimming at V came to 2 bases and at J to 2 bases, leaving 9 bases not matched to a gene. From germline, CDR1 is ENHRY and CDR2 SYGVKD. The CDR3, as DNA: TGTGCCATCAGTGAGCCGGGGGTAGCGGGCCCCTACGAGCAGTACTTC. It specifies CAISEPGVAGPYEQYF.

V gene TRBV13 combines with J gene TRBJ1-4; 7 positions agree with TRBD1. CDR1 is PRHDT, CDR2 FYEKMQ, per germline (reference sequence). CDR3 length: 15 residues. V lost 1 base and J lost 5; bases outside the gene matches: 4. In DNA form, the CDR3 reads TGTGCCAGCAGCTTAGTGAGACAGGGAAATGAAAAACTGTTTTTT. Translating gives CASSLVRQGNEKLFF.

The gene calls are TRBV6-6 and TRBJ1-6; the D is unclear. This CDR3 is built from 16 residues. CDR1 and CDR2 from the germline V gene are MNHNY and SVGAGI (reference sequence). V was shortened by 0 bases and J by 6 bases, with 12 bases between the two germline ends. The CDR3 DNA follows: TGTGCCAGCAGTTACTCGGCCGTAACCCTTAATTCACCCCTCCACTTT. It encodes CASSYSAVTLNSPLHF.

The chain couples TRBV18 to TRBJ1-1; D not resolved. V lost 2 bases and J lost 6, with 7 bases in between. Germline lookup yields CDR1 KGHSH and CDR2 LQKENI. The CDR3 contains 12 residues. The CDR3: CASSPGSAEAFF. CDR3 nucleotides: TGTGCCAGCTCACCAGGTTCGGCTGAAGCTTTCTTT.

V gene TRBV2 combines with J gene TRBJ2-5; the D is unclear. Matching the DNA end better, TRBJ2-7 makes the J call doubtful. The CDR3 is made up of 13 amino acids. Germline CDR1 reads SNHLY; CDR2 reads FYNNEI. In DNA, the CDR3 is TGTGCCAGCAGTGATGGGCTGATCTACGAGCAGTACTTC. Protein product: CASSDGLIYEQYF.

The chain carries TRBV7-8 and TRBJ1-2; tentatively, D is TRBD1 (6 bases). This CDR3 is 14 amino acids long. Germline V gene sequence: CDR1 SGHVS, CDR2 FQNEAQ. Deletions cut 1 base from V and 4 bases from J, with 10 bases between. The CDR3 sequence is CASSLDPDSYGYTF. CDR3 sequence (DNA): TGTGCCAGCAGCTTAGACCCGGACAGCTATGGCTACACCTTC. Filled out from reference TRBV7-8 and TRBJ1-2, the complete variable domain reads GAGVSQSPRYKVAKRGQDVALRCDPISGHVSLFWYQQALGQGPEFLTYFQNEAQLDKSGLPSDRFFAERPEGSVSTLKIQRTQQEDSAVYLCASSLDPDSYGYTFGSGTRLTVV.

The chain joins TRBV7-3 to TRBJ2-3; 12 bases fit TRBD2. V lost 2 bases, J lost 1 base, and 7 bases stayed unmatched. Germline CDR1 SGHTA, CDR2 FQGTGA. This CDR3 spans 18 amino acids. CDR3 DNA: TGTGCCAGCAGCTTATTCCCCCGACTAGCGGGGGGCACAGATACGCAGTATTTT. Encoded protein: CASSLFPRLAGGTDTQYF.

The chain's CDR3 is CASRGTGFNYGYTF. The CDR3 nucleotides read TGTGCCAGCAGGGGGACAGGGTTTAACTATGGCTACACCTTC. V and J are TRBV6-6 and TRBJ1-2; 9 nucleotides align to TRBD1. CDR1 MNHNY and CDR2 SVGAGI come from the germline V gene (reference sequence). The CDR3 runs to 14 residues. V was clipped by 6 bases and J by 1 base; unmatched bases: 3.

CDR3 in DNA: TGTGCCTGGAGTACCGGGACAATAAGCACAGATACGCAGTATTTT. Translation: CAWSTGTISTDTQYF. The rearrangement links TRBV30 to TRBJ2-3; D may be TRBD1 (6 bases). Germline loops: CDR1 GTSNPN, CDR2 SVGIG (reference sequence). The CDR3 sequence is 15 residues long. Trimming took off 2 bases at V and 0 bases at J, with 12 bases between the two ends.

The chain carries TRBV10-3 and TRBJ2-5; D is possibly TRBD2 (5 bases). V was pared by 7 bases and J by 2 bases, with 11 bases between. Germline V gene data show CDR1 as ENHRY and CDR2 as SYGVKD. The CDR3 has 13 residues. Here the CDR3 reads CAIKSGSQETQYF. Written as DNA, the CDR3 is TGTGCCATCAAATCGGGGTCTCAAGAGACCCAGTACTTC.

The V and J genes are TRBV5-1 and TRBJ1-2, with 9 bases fitting TRBD1. The V and J ends lost 4 bases and 8 bases, in that order; junction bases with no gene match: 15. The CDR3 has 16 residues. From germline, CDR1 is SGHRS and CDR2 YFSETQ. CDR3: CASSLSTIGTGKGYTF. CDR3 in DNA: TGCGCCAGCAGCCTCTCGACAATTGGGACAGGGAAAGGCTACACCTTC. Full variable domain (missing parts from reference TRBV5-1 and TRBJ1-2): KAGVTQTPRYLIKTRGQQVTLSCSPISGHRSVSWYQQTPGQGLQFLFEYFSETQRNKGNFPGRFSGRQFSNSRSEMNVSTLELGDSALYLCASSLSTIGTGKGYTFGSGTRLTVV.

This clone was seen only once. The V and J genes are TRBV5-6 and TRBJ1-2; D ambiguous. The CDR3 covers 14 residues. From germline, CDR1 is SGHDT and CDR2 YYEEEE. V was shortened by 1 base and J by 4 bases, with 11 bases between the two germline ends. DNA of the CDR3: TGTGCCAGCAGCTTGAGTCAGGCAGCCTATGGCTACACCTTC. Its protein product is CASSLSQAAYGYTF.

This clone was observed a handful of times. This chain connects TRBV19 to TRBJ1-5; D is uncertain. Germline CDR1 is LNHDA and CDR2 is SQIVND (reference sequence). With 2 bases removed from V and 0 bases from J, the gap between germline ends came to 11 bases. The CDR3 is 16 amino acids. As DNA, the CDR3 is TGTGCCAGTAGTATAAAACTTTCGTTTAGCAATCAGCCCCAGCATTTT. Translated, it gives CASSIKLSFSNQPQHF. The variable domain in full, with the rest retrieved from reference TRBV19 and TRBJ1-5, is DGGITQSPKYLFRKEGQNVTLSCEQNLNHDAMYWYRQDPGQGLRLIYYSQIVNDFQKGDIAEGYSVSREKKESFPLTVTSAQKNPTAFYLCASSIKLSFSNQPQHFGDGTRLSIL.

This chain uses TRBV19 with TRBJ2-6; 7 nucleotides match TRBD1. The CDR3 extends over 15 amino acids. The V and J ends lost 6 bases and 2 bases, in that order; junction bases with no gene match: 4. Germline lookup yields CDR1 LNHDA and CDR2 SQIVND (reference sequence). CDR3 in DNA: TGTGCCAGTAGCCCCCAGGGGGCTGGGGCCAACGTCCTGACTTTC. Its protein product is CASSPQGAGANVLTF.

This clone was observed a handful of times. The genes are TRBV9 and TRBJ2-1; TRBD2 matches at 7 bases. This CDR3 is built from 16 residues. Germline assignment: CDR1 SGDLS and CDR2 YYNGEE. J gave up 3 bases and V 4 bases, and 10 bases lay outside the gene matches. The CDR3 here is CASSPSGAGLYNEQFF. CDR3 coding DNA: TGTGCCAGCAGCCCGTCAGGAGCGGGGCTCTACAATGAGCAGTTCTTC.

This chain connects TRBV29-1 to TRBJ1-1; 10 nucleotides agree with TRBD1. Germline V gives CDR1 SQVTM, CDR2 ANQGSEA. The CDR3 has 13 amino acids. V shed 4 bases and J 6 bases; nucleotides not matched to a gene: 5. CDR3 nucleotides: TGCAGCGTTGGGGGACAGGGGAGAGCTGAAGCTTTCTTT. Translation gives CSVGGQGRAEAFF.